Presented here are 4 T cell receptor beta chains from one specimen sequenced in a study of blood T cell repertoires in COVID-19. Sequencing used immunoSEQ multiplex PCR; TCRdb keeps in-frame clones, though not all of them. The sample consists of about 270,000 clones, 89% of them appearing once. Sequenced sample: peripheral blood. The source is a man between 50 and 59 years old with acute or convalescent COVID-19.

The chain combines TRBV19 with TRBJ2-7; the match to TRBD2 covers 10 bases. The V segment lost 4 bases and the J segment 3 bases; nucleotides outside the gene matches: 12. This CDR3 has 17 amino acids. The germline gives CDR1 LNHDA, CDR2 SQIVND (reference sequence). For the CDR3, the DNA is TGTGCCAGTAGTAGAACTCCCCCGGGACTAGCGAACTACGAGCAGTACTTC. This codes for CASSRTPPGLANYEQYF.

The V call is TRBV2, the J call TRBJ1-2; 9 nucleotides align to TRBD1. The CDR3 extends over 13 amino acids. The V segment lost 6 bases and the J segment 6 bases; nucleotides outside the gene matches: 5. CDR1 and CDR2 from the germline V gene are SNHLY and FYNNEI. The CDR3 DNA sequence: TGTGCCAGCAGCGTCACAGGGGGCGATGGCTACACCTTC. Its translation: CASSVTGGDGYTF.

V is TRBV11-3 and J is TRBJ2-2; TRBD2 matches 14 bases. Trimming took 5 bases from V and 0 from J; bases not matched to a gene: 5. The CDR3 extends over 18 amino acids. CDR1 and CDR2 from the germline V gene are SGHNT and YENEEA. The CDR3 DNA follows: TGTGCCAGCAGCCTTGGACTAGCGGGGGGCGCGAACACCGGGGAGCTGTTTTTT. This translates into CASSLGLAGGANTGELFF.

This clone is a singleton in its sample. The rearrangement joins TRBV5-1 to TRBJ2-7, with TRBD1 matching 7 bases. Losses at the gene ends were 4 bases for V and 2 bases for J; bases not matched to a gene: 9. The CDR3 sequence is 15 residues long. Germline V gives CDR1 SGHRS, CDR2 YFSETQ. CDR3 amino acids: CASSSSTGPAYEQYF. The CDR3 DNA reads TGCGCCAGCAGCAGTTCGACAGGGCCCGCCTACGAGCAGTACTTC.